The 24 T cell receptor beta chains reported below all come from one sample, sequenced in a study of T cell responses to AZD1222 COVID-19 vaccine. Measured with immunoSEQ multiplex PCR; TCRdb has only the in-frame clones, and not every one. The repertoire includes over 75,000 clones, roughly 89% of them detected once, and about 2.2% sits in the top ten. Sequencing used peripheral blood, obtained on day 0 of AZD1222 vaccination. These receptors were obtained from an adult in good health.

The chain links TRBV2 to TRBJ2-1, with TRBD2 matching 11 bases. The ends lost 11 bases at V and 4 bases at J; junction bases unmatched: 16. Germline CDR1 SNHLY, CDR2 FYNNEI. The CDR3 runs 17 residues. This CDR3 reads CAGLGRLAGFRYNEQFF. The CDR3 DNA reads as TGTGCCGGACTCGGGAGACTAGCGGGATTCCGGTACAATGAGCAGTTCTTC.

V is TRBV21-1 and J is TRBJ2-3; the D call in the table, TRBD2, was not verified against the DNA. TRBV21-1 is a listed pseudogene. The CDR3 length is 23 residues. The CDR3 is CASSNDIAIAGGPGIRSTDTQYF. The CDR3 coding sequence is TGTGCCAGCAGCAACGACATAGCTATAGCGGGGGGACCGGGCATCAGGAGCACAGATACGCAGTATTTT.

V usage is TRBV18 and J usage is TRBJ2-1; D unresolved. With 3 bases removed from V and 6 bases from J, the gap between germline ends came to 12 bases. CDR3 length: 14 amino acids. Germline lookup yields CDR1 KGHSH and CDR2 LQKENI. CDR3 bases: TGTGCCAGCTCACCTCTTAAGGGCAGCAATGAGCAGTTCTTC. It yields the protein CASSPLKGSNEQFF.

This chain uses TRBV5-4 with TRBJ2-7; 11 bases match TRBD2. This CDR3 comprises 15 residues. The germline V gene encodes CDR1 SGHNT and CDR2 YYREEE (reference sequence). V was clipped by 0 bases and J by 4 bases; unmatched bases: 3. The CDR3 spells CASSLGGLAGYEQYF. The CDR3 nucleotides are TGTGCCAGCAGCTTGGGTGGACTAGCGGGTTACGAGCAGTACTTC.

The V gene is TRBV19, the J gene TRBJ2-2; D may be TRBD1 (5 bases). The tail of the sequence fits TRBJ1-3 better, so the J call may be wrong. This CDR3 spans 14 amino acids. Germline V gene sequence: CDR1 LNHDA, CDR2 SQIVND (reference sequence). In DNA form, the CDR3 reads TGTGCCAGCCTCGGGACTCTCTCTGGAAACACCATATATTTT. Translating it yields CASLGTLSGNTIYF.

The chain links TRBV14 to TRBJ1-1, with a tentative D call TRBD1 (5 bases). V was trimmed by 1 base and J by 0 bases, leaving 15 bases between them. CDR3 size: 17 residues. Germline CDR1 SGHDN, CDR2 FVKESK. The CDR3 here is CASSQGGAGSLNTEAFF. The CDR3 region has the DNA TGTGCCAGCAGCCAAGGTGGGGCCGGCTCTTTGAACACTGAAGCTTTCTTT. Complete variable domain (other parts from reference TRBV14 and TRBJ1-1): EAGVTQFPSHSVIEKGQTVTLRCDPISGHDNLYWYRRVMGKEIKFLLHFVKESKQDESGMPNNRFLAERTGGTYSTLKVQPAELEDSGVYFCASSQGGAGSLNTEAFFGQGTRLTVV.

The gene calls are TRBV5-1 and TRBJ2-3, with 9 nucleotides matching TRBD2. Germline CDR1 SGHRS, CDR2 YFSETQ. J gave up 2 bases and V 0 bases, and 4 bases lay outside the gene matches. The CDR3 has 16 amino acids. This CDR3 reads CASSLAGGGATDTQYF. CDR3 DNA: TGCGCCAGCAGCTTGGCAGGCGGGGGGGCCACAGATACGCAGTATTTT. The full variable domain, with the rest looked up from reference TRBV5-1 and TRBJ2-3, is KAGVTQTPRYLIKTRGQQVTLSCSPISGHRSVSWYQQTPGQGLQFLFEYFSETQRNKGNFPGRFSGRQFSNSRSEMNVSTLELGDSALYLCASSLAGGGATDTQYFGPGTRLTVL.

As DNA, the CDR3 is TGTGCCAGTAGTATAGATGGGAGGAACTATGGCTACACCTTC. As protein: CASSIDGRNYGYTF. This chain links TRBV19 with TRBJ1-2; D not resolved. The length of the CDR3 is 14 residues. V was clipped by 0 bases and J by 2 bases, with 7 bases between them. CDR1 is LNHDA and CDR2 is SQIVND in the germline V gene (reference sequence).

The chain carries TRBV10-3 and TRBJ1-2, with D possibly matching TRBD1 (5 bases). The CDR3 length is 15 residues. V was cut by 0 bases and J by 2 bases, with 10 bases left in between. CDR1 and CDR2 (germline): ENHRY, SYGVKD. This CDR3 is CAISESGEPNYGYTF. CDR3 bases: TGTGCCATCAGTGAGTCGGGGGAGCCCAACTATGGCTACACCTTC.

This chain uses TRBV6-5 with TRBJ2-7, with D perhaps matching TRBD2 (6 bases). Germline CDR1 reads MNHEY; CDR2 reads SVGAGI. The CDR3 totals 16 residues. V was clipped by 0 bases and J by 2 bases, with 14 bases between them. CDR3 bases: TGTGCCAGCAGTTACTCCGCGGGACCAACCACCTACGAGCAGTACTTC. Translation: CASSYSAGPTTYEQYF.

CDR3 residues: CASSLQGAYYGYTF. The DNA of the CDR3 is TGTGCCAGCAGTTTACAGGGGGCCTATTATGGCTACACCTTC. The V and J genes are TRBV6-5 and TRBJ1-2; TRBD1 matches at 9 bases. The CDR3 totals 14 residues. The germline V gene encodes CDR1 MNHEY and CDR2 SVGAGI. The ends lost 4 bases at V and 5 bases at J; junction bases unmatched: 5.

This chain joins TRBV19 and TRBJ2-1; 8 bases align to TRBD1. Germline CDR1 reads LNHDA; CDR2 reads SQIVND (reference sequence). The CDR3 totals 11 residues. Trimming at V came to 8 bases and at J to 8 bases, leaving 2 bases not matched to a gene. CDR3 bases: TGTGCCAGTCGACAGGGGTATGAGCAGTTCTTC. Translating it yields CASRQGYEQFF.

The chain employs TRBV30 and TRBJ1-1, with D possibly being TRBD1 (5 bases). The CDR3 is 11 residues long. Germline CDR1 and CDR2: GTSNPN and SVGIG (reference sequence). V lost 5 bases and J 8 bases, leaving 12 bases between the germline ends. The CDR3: CAWLPEGEAFF. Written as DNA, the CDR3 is TGTGCCTGGCTCCCTGAGGGGGAAGCTTTCTTT.

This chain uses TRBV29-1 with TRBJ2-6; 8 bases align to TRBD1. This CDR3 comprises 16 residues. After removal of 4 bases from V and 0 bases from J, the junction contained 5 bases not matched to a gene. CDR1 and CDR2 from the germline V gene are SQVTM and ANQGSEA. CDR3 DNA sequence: TGCAGCGTTGCCCCAGGGGGCCCCTCTGGGGCCAACGTCCTGACTTTC. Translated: CSVAPGGPSGANVLTF.

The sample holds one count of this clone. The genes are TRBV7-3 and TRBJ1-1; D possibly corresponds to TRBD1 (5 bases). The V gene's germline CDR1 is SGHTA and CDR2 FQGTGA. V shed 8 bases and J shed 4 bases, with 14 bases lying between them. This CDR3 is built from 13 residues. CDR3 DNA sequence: TGTGCCAGCGGGGCCGACAGCAGCACTGAAGCTTTCTTT. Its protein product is CASGADSSTEAFF.

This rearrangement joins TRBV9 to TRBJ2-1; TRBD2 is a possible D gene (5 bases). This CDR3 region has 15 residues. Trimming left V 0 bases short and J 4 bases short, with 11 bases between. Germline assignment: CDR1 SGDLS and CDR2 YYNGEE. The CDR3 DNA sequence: TGTGCCAGCAGCGTAGTGGGAGACCCATACAATGAGCAGTTCTTC. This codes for CASSVVGDPYNEQFF.

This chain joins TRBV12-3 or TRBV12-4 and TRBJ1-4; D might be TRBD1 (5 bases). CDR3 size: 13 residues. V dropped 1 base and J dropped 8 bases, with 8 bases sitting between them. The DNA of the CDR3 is TGTGCCAGCAGTTTAGGGGAGGGGGAAAAACTGTTTTTT. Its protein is CASSLGEGEKLFF.

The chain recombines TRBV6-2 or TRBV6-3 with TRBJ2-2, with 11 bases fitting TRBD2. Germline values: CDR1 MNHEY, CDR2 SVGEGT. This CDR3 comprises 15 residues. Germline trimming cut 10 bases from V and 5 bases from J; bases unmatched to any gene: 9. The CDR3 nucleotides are TGTGCCACCAGCCTAGCGGGAGGTAGGACCGGGGAGCTGTTTTTT. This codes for CATSLAGGRTGELFF.

The CDR3 protein is CASSAGPALEDTQYF. The DNA of the CDR3 is TGCGCCAGCAGCGCGGGCCCGGCTCTTGAAGATACGCAGTATTTT. The chain uses TRBV5-1 and TRBJ2-3, with D perhaps matching TRBD2 (5 bases). The CDR3 spans 15 residues. V lost 4 bases and J 5 bases, leaving 17 bases between the germline ends. Germline lookup yields CDR1 SGHRS and CDR2 YFSETQ.

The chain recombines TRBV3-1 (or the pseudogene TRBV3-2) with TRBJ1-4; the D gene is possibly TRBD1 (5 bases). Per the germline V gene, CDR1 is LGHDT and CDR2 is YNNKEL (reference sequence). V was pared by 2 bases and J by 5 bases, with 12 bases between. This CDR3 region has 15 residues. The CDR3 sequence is CASSQHGTKNEKLFF. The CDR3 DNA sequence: TGTGCCAGCAGCCAACACGGGACGAAAAATGAAAAACTGTTTTTT.

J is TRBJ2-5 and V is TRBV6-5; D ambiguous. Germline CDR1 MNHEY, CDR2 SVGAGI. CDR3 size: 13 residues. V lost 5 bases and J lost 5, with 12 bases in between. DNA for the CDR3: TGTGCCAGCAGTCGGGTGGTAAGCGAGACCCAGTACTTC. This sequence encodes CASSRVVSETQYF.

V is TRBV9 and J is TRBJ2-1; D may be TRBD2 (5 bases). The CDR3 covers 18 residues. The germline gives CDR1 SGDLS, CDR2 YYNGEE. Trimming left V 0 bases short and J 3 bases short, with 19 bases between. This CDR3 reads CASSVGVEGPSLYNEQFF. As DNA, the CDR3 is TGTGCCAGCAGCGTAGGGGTAGAGGGTCCTTCCCTCTACAATGAGCAGTTCTTC.

The CDR3 reads CASSMGFGGPSTDTQYF. CDR3 DNA: TGTGCCAGTAGTATGGGGTTTGGGGGCCCATCCACAGATACGCAGTATTTT. The J gene is TRBJ2-3, the V gene TRBV19; D might be TRBD1 (6 bases). The CDR3 runs to 17 residues. In germline, CDR1 is LNHDA, CDR2 SQIVND (reference sequence). Trimming pared 3 bases from V and 2 bases from J, leaving 18 bases between. The full variable domain, with the rest looked up from reference TRBV19 and TRBJ2-3, is DGGITQSPKYLFRKEGQNVTLSCEQNLNHDAMYWYRQDPGQGLRLIYYSQIVNDFQKGDIAEGYSVSREKKESFPLTVTSAQKNPTAFYLCASSMGFGGPSTDTQYFGPGTRLTVL.

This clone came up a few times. CDR3 DNA sequence: TGTGCCAGTAGTATGGCGGACAGGGTGGATCGGAACACTGAAGCTTTCTTT. Amino acid sequence: CASSMADRVDRNTEAFF. This chain connects TRBV19 to TRBJ1-1, with 8 bases matching TRBD1. CDR1 and CDR2 (germline): LNHDA, SQIVND (reference sequence). V lost 3 bases, J lost 1 base, and 10 bases stayed unmatched. The CDR3 is 17 residues long.